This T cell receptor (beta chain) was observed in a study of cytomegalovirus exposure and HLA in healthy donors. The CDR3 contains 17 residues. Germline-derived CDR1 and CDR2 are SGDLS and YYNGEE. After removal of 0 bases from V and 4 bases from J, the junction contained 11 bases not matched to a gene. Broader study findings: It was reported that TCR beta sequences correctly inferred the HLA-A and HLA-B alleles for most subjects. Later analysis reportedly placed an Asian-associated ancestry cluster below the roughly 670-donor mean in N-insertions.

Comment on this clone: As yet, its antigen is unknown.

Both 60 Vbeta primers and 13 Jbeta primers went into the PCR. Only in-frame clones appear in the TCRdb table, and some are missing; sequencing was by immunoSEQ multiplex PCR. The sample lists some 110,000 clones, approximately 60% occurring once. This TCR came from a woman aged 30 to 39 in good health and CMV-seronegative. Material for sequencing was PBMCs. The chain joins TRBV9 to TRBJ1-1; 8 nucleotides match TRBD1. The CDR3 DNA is TGTGCCAGCAGCGTAGATCCCGGGACAGGCGCTAGCACTGAAGCTTTCTTT. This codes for CASSVDPGTGASTEAFF. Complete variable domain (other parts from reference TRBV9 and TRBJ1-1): DSGVTQTPKHLITATGQRVTLRCSPRSGDLSVYWYQQSLDQGLQFLIQYYNGEERAKGNILERFSAQQFPDLHSELNLSSLELGDSALYFCASSVDPGTGASTEAFFGQGTRLTVV.